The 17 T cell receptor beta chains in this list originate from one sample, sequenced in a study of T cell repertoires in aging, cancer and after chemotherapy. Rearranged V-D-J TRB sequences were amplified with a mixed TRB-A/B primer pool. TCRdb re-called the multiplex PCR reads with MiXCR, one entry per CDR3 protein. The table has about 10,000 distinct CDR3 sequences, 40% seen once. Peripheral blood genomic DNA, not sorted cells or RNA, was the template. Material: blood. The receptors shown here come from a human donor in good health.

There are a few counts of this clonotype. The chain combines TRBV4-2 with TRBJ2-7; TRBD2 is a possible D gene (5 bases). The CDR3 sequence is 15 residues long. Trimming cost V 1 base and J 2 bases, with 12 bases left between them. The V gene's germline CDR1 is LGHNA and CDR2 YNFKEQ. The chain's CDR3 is CASSQVSTGTYEQYF. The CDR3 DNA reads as TGTGCCAGCAGCCAAGTAAGTACGGGAACCTACGAGCAGTACTTC.

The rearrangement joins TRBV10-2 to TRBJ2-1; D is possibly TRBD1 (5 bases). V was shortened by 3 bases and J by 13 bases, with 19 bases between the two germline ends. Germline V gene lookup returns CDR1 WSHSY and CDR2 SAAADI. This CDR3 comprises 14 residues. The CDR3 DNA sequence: TGCGCCAGCAGTGAAGTTACAGGTCCCGCGGCCCAGTTCTTC. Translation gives CASSEVTGPAAQFF.

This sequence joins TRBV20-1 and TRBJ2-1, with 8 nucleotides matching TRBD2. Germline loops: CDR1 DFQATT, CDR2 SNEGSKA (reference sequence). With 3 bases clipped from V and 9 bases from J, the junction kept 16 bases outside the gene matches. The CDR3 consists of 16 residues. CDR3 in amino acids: CSASPGRGGGASEQFF. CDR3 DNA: TGCAGTGCTAGTCCGGGCCGGGGGGGCGGAGCGTCTGAGCAGTTCTTC.

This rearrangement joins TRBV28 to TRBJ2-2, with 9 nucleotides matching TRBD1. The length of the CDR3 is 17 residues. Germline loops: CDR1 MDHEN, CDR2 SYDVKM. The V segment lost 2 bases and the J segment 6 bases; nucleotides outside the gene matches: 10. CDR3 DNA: TGTGCCAGCAGTTTAACAGGGGGCATAAGGATGGCCGGGGAGCTGTTTTTT. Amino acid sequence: CASSLTGGIRMAGELFF.

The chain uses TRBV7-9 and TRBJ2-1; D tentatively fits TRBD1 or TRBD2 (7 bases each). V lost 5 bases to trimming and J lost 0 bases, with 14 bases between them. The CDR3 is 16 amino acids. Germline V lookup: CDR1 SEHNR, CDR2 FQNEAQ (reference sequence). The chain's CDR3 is CASSPGEGASYNEQFF. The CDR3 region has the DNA TGTGCCAGCAGCCCCGGGGAGGGGGCCTCCTACAATGAGCAGTTCTTC.

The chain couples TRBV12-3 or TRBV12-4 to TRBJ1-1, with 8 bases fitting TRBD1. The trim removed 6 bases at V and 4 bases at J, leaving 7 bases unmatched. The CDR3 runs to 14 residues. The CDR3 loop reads CASRHSQGVTEAFF. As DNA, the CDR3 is TGTGCCAGCAGGCACTCACAGGGGGTCACTGAAGCTTTCTTT.

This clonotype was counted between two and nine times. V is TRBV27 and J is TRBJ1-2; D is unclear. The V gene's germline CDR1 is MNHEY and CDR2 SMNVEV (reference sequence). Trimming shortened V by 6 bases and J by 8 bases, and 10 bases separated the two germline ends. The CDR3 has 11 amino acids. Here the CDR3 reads CASRSLWGYTF. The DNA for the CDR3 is TGTGCCAGCAGGTCATTGTGGGGCTACACCTTC.

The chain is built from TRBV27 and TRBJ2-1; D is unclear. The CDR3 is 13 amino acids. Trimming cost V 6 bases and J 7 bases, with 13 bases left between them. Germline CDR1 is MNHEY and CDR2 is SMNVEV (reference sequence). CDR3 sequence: CASSFAWGNEQFF. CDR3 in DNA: TGTGCCAGCAGCTTCGCCTGGGGAAATGAGCAGTTCTTC.

The CDR3 spells CASSSLGSTDTQYF. The CDR3 DNA is TGTGCCAGCAGCTCGCTTGGAAGCACAGATACGCAGTATTTT. The chain is built from TRBV7-3 and TRBJ2-3; D remains unclear. The CDR3 loop spans 14 amino acids. Germline V lookup: CDR1 SGHTA, CDR2 FQGTGA. V lost 4 bases to trimming and J lost 0 bases, with 8 bases between them.

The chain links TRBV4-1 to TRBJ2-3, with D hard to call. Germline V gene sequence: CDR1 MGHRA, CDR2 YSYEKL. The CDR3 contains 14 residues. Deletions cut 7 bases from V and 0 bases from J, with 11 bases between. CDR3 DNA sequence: TGCGCCAGCAAGGGATTCACTAGCACAGATACGCAGTATTTT. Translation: CASKGFTSTDTQYF.

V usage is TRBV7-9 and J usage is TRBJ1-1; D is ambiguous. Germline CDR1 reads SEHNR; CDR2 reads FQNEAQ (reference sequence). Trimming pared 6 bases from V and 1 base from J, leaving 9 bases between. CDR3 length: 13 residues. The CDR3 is CASRSQSNTEAFF. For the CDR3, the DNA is TGTGCCAGCAGATCACAGTCGAACACTGAAGCTTTCTTT.

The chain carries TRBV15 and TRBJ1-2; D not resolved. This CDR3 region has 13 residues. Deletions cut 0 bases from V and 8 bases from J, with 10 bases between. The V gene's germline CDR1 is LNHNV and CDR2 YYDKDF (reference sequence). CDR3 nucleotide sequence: TGTGCCACCAGCAGAGAGCGGGCCCGAGGCTACACCTTC. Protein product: CATSRERARGYTF.

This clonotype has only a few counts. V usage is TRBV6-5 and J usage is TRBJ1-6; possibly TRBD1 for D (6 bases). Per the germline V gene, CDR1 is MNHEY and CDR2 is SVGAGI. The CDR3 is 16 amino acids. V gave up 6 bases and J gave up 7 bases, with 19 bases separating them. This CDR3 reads CASRWQGSGRNSPLHF. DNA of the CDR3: TGTGCCAGCAGATGGCAGGGGTCAGGTCGAAATTCACCCCTCCACTTT.

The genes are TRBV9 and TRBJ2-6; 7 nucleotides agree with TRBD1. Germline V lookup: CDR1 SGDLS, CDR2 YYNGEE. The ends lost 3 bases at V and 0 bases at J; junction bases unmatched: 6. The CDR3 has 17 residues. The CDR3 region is CASSAGTVFSGANVLTF. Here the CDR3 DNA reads TGTGCCAGCAGCGCCGGGACAGTGTTCTCTGGGGCCAACGTCCTGACTTTC.

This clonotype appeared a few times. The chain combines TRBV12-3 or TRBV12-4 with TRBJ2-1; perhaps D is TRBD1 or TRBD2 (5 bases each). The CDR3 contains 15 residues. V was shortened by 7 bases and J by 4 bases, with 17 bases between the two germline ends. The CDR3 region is CASNLLGDRYNEQFF. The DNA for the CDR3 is TGTGCCAGCAACCTTTTAGGGGACCGGTACAATGAGCAGTTCTTC.

In DNA, the CDR3 is TGTGCCAGCAGCGCCACTAGCGCGGACAATGAGCAGTTCTTC. Residues: CASSATSADNEQFF. V is TRBV7-9 and J is TRBJ2-1, with 7 bases that match TRBD2. The CDR3 sequence is 14 residues long. The V segment lost 5 bases and the J segment 5 bases; nucleotides outside the gene matches: 6. Germline V CDR1 and CDR2: SEHNR, FQNEAQ (reference sequence).

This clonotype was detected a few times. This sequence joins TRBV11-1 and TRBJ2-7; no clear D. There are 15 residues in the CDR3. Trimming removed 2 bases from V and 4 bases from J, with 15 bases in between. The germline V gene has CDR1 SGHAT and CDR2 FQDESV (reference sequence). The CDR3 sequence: CASSLPSLQSYEQYF. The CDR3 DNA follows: TGTGCCAGCAGCTTACCCTCCTTACAATCGTACGAGCAGTACTTC.